Listed below are T cell receptor beta chains from one sample, sequenced in a study of blood T cell repertoires in COVID-19. Profiled with immunoSEQ multiplex PCR; TCRdb holds only in-frame clones, not every one. Among around 260,000 clones listed, approximately 90% were seen once. Sequencing was done on a sample of peripheral blood. Every receptor here comes from a woman aged 25 to 39 with active or convalescent COVID-19. The CDR3 runs from the conserved cysteine through the conserved F or W. D genes are given only for firm matches. Rows give clone size only sometimes, using once, few, many, or a class for an expanded clone.

v_gene: TRBV7-9; d_gene: .; j_gene: TRBJ1-2; abundance: .; CDR3aa: CASSPGVYYGYTF; CDR3nt: TGTGCCAGCAGCCCGGGAGTCTACTATGGCTACACCTTC
v_gene: TRBV5-6; d_gene: TRBD1; j_gene: TRBJ2-5; abundance: .; CDR3aa: CASSEWDRVAQETQYF; CDR3nt: TGTGCCAGCAGCGAGTGGGACAGGGTGGCTCAGGAGACCCAGTACTTC
v_gene: TRBV4-1; d_gene: .; j_gene: TRBJ1-1; abundance: .; CDR3aa: CASSQVGETEAFF; CDR3nt: TGCGCCAGCAGCCAAGTTGGGGAGACTGAAGCTTTCTTT
v_gene: TRBV30; d_gene: .; j_gene: TRBJ1-5; abundance: once; CDR3aa: CAWSAIRREGNQPQHF; CDR3nt: TGTGCCTGGAGTGCCATTCGGAGGGAGGGCAATCAGCCCCAGCATTTT
v_gene: TRBV6-5; d_gene: TRBD2; j_gene: TRBJ2-7; abundance: .; CDR3aa: CASSTLAGGFMEQYF; CDR3nt: TGTGCCAGCAGTACTCTAGCGGGGGGTTTTATGGAGCAGTACTTC
v_gene: TRBV19; d_gene: .; j_gene: TRBJ1-1; abundance: .; CDR3aa: CASSIGKRRNTEAFF; CDR3nt: TGTGCCAGTAGTATAGGGAAGAGGAGGAACACTGAAGCTTTCTTT
v_gene: TRBV4-1; d_gene: .; j_gene: TRBJ1-6; abundance: .; CDR3aa: CASSQRVGNSPLHF; CDR3nt: TGCGCCAGCAGCCAACGGGTAGGAAATTCACCCCTCCACTTT
v_gene: TRBV7-8; d_gene: .; j_gene: TRBJ1-3; abundance: .; CDR3aa: CASSLVGGTGNTIYF; CDR3nt: TGTGCCAGCAGCTTAGTGGGGGGTACTGGAAACACCATATATTTT
v_gene: TRBV6-2/TRBV6-3; d_gene: TRBD1; j_gene: TRBJ2-2; abundance: .; CDR3aa: CASSGKGQLNTGELFF; CDR3nt: TGTGCCAGCAGTGGGAAGGGACAGTTGAACACCGGGGAGCTGTTTTTT
v_gene: TRBV7-2; d_gene: .; j_gene: TRBJ1-1; abundance: .; CDR3aa: CASSLRQGNTEAFF; CDR3nt: TGTGCCAGCAGCTTACGTCAGGGTAACACTGAAGCTTTCTTT
v_gene: TRBV7-9; d_gene: TRBD1; j_gene: TRBJ2-5; abundance: .; CDR3aa: CASSHGQGVAETQYF; CDR3nt: TGTGCCAGCAGCCATGGACAGGGGGTCGCAGAGACCCAGTACTTC
v_gene: TRBV6-2/TRBV6-3; d_gene: TRBD1; j_gene: TRBJ1-1; abundance: few; CDR3aa: CASSYSTGSRTEAFF; CDR3nt: TGTGCCAGCAGTTACTCGACAGGGAGTCGCACTGAAGCTTTCTTT
v_gene: TRBV7-2; d_gene: .; j_gene: TRBJ1-2; abundance: .; CDR3aa: CASSLTGGNLYGYTF; CDR3nt: TGTGCCAGCAGCTTAACCGGGGGGAATCTCTATGGCTACACCTTC
v_gene: TRBV5-4; d_gene: .; j_gene: TRBJ1-4; abundance: .; CDR3aa: CASSHQQGPNEKLFF; CDR3nt: TGTGCCAGCAGCCACCAACAGGGTCCTAATGAAAAACTGTTTTTT
v_gene: TRBV19; d_gene: TRBD1; j_gene: TRBJ2-3; abundance: .; CDR3aa: CASSRLGTGTDTQYF; CDR3nt: TGTGCCAGTAGTAGGCTGGGGACAGGCACAGATACGCAGTATTTT
v_gene: TRBV19; d_gene: .; j_gene: TRBJ2-1; abundance: .; CDR3aa: CASSLDREVVEQFF; CDR3nt: TGTGCCAGTAGTTTAGACAGGGAGGTGGTTGAGCAGTTCTTC
v_gene: TRBV7-2; d_gene: TRBD2; j_gene: TRBJ2-7; abundance: .; CDR3aa: CASGTRGVRSYEQYF; CDR3nt: TGTGCCAGCGGCACTCGGGGGGTACGAAGTTACGAGCAGTACTTC
v_gene: TRBV6-5; d_gene: TRBD1; j_gene: TRBJ2-7; abundance: .; CDR3aa: CASRFGQGRTYEQYF; CDR3nt: TGTGCCAGCAGGTTCGGACAGGGCCGCACCTACGAGCAGTACTTC
v_gene: TRBV28; d_gene: .; j_gene: TRBJ1-5; abundance: .; CDR3aa: CASSSSSNQPQHF; CDR3nt: TGTGCCAGCAGCTCCTCCAGCAATCAGCCCCAGCATTTT
v_gene: TRBV7-3; d_gene: .; j_gene: TRBJ1-1; abundance: .; CDR3aa: CASSLTRNTEAFF; CDR3nt: TGTGCCAGCAGCTTAACCCGGAACACTGAAGCTTTCTTT
v_gene: TRBV3-1/TRBV3-2; d_gene: .; j_gene: TRBJ1-5; abundance: .; CDR3aa: CASSQGGGPADQPQHF; CDR3nt: TGTGCCAGCAGCCAAGGCGGGGGCCCCGCGGATCAGCCCCAGCATTTT
v_gene: TRBV4-3; d_gene: .; j_gene: TRBJ2-7; abundance: .; CDR3aa: CASSQEIGIYEQYF; CDR3nt: TGCGCCAGCAGCCAAGAAATCGGTATCTACGAGCAGTACTTC
v_gene: TRBV7-9; d_gene: .; j_gene: TRBJ2-3; abundance: .; CDR3aa: CASSRTGSTDTQYF; CDR3nt: TGTGCCAGCAGCCGAACAGGGAGCACAGATACGCAGTATTTT